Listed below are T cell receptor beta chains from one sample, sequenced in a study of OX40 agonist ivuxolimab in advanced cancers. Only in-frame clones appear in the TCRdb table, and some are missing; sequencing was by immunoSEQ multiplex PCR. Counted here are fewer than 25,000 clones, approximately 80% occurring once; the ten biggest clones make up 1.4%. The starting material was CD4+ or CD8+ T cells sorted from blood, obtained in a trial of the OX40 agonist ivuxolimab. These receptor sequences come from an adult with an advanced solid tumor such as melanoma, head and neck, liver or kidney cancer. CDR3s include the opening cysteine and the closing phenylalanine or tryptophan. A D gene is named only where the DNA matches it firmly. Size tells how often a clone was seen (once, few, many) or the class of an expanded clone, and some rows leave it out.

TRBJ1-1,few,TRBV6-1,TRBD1,CASRRQGTEAFF,TGTGCCAGCAGGCGACAGGGGACTGAAGCTTTCTTT
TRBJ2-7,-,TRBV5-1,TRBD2,CASTPGTSGFNEQYF,TGCGCCAGCACCCCCGGGACTAGCGGGTTCAACGAGCAGTACTTC
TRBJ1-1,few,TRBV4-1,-,CASSQDNQGRGAFF,TGCGCCAGCAGCCAAGATAATCAGGGTAGGGGAGCTTTCTTT
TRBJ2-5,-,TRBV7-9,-,CASSPYGQQETQYF,TGTGCCAGCAGCCCCTACGGACAGCAAGAGACCCAGTACTTC
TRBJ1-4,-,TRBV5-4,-,CASSLAFNEKLFF,TGTGCCAGCAGCTTGGCCTTTAATGAAAAACTGTTTTTT
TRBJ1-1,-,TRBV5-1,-,CASSNAGQLLNEAFF,TGCGCCAGCAGCAACGCAGGACAGCTACTTAATGAAGCTTTCTTT
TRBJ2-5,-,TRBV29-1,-,CSVWPSGETQYF,TGCAGCGTATGGCCCTCCGGCGAGACCCAGTACTTC
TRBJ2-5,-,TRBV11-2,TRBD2,CASSLGLGRTETQYF,TGTGCCAGCAGCTTGGGACTAGGTCGGACAGAGACCCAGTACTTC
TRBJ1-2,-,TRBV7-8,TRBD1,CASSLGTGVGYTF,TGTGCCAGCAGCTTAGGGACAGGGGTGGGCTACACCTTC
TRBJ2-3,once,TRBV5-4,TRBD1,CASSPGQGIPDTQYF,TGTGCCAGCAGCCCTGGACAGGGGATTCCGGATACGCAGTATTTT
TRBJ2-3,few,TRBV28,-,CASSSGLGTDTQYF,TGTGCCAGCAGTTCCGGGTTGGGCACAGATACGCAGTATTTT
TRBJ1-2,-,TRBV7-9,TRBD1,CASSPRDRNYGYTF,TGTGCCAGCAGCCCAAGGGACAGAAACTATGGCTACACCTTC